Each of the 11 T cell receptor beta chains below was sequenced from the same sample in a study of blood T cell repertoires in COVID-19. Produced via immunoSEQ multiplex PCR; TCRdb's table is partial and in-frame only. The repertoire consists of tens of thousands of clones, with roughly 86% occurring once and the leading ten covering 5.5% to 8.5%. Source material: peripheral blood. The receptors were sampled from a man in his fifties with active COVID-19.

The genes are TRBV4-1 and TRBJ2-1; tentative D call: TRBD1 (6 bases). Per the germline V gene, CDR1 is MGHRA and CDR2 is YSYEKL. V gave up 0 bases and J gave up 7 bases, with 10 bases separating them. The CDR3 sequence is 14 residues long. In DNA, the CDR3 is TGCGCCAGCAGCCAAGAGAGGGGGAAGAATGAGCAGTTCTTC. It encodes CASSQERGKNEQFF.

The chain's CDR3 is CASSLSPNEKLFF. The CDR3, as DNA: TGTGCCAGCAGCTTAAGCCCGAATGAAAAACTGTTTTTT. This rearrangement joins TRBV7-2 to TRBJ1-4; D unresolved. CDR3 size: 13 residues. Germline V CDR1 and CDR2: SGHTA, FQGNSA. V dropped 2 bases and J dropped 5 bases, with 6 bases sitting between them.

CDR3 residues: CASSLNREVGTGELFF. CDR3 in DNA: TGCGCCAGCAGCCTAAACAGGGAAGTGGGAACCGGGGAGCTGTTTTTT. The chain has TRBV5-1 and TRBJ2-2; possibly TRBD1 for D (6 bases). Germline assignment: CDR1 SGHRS and CDR2 YFSETQ. The CDR3 extends over 16 amino acids. The V end lost 4 bases, the J end lost 5 bases, and 18 bases lay between the germline ends.

V gene TRBV7-8 combines with J gene TRBJ2-5; 7 bases align to TRBD1. V was clipped by 7 bases and J by 3 bases; unmatched bases: 5. Germline loops: CDR1 SGHVS, CDR2 FQNEAQ. This CDR3 comprises 13 residues. The CDR3 bases are TGTGCCAGCAACCGAGGACAGGAAGAGACCCAGTACTTC. Its translation is CASNRGQEETQYF. Full variable domain (remainder filled in from reference TRBV7-8 and TRBJ2-5): GAGVSQSPRYKVAKRGQDVALRCDPISGHVSLFWYQQALGQGPEFLTYFQNEAQLDKSGLPSDRFFAERPEGSVSTLKIQRTQQEDSAVYLCASNRGQEETQYFGPGTRLLVL.

J is TRBJ2-3 and V is TRBV4-1; 8 bases align to TRBD1. Germline-derived CDR1 and CDR2 are MGHRA and YSYEKL. The CDR3 covers 15 residues. The J segment lost 4 bases and the V segment lost 0 bases, leaving 3 bases of the junction unmatched. The chain's CDR3 is CASSQDRGLSDTQYF. DNA for the CDR3: TGCGCCAGCAGCCAAGACAGGGGGCTGTCAGATACGCAGTATTTT.

V and J are TRBV25-1 and TRBJ1-1; TRBD1 agrees at 8 bases. V lost 3 bases, J lost 6 bases, and 6 bases stayed unmatched. The V gene's germline CDR1 is MGHDK and CDR2 SYGVNS. The CDR3 is 14 amino acids. The CDR3 loop is CASSDRGHAAEAFF. The CDR3 region has the DNA TGTGCCAGCAGTGACAGGGGGCATGCCGCTGAAGCTTTCTTT.

The chain uses TRBV12-3 or TRBV12-4 and TRBJ1-2; maybe TRBD1 (5 bases). This CDR3 is built from 13 residues. V was shortened by 5 bases and J by 5 bases, with 12 bases between the two germline ends. CDR3 nucleotide sequence: TGTGCCAGCAGTAGGAACGGGGGATATGGCTACACCTTC. It is translated as CASSRNGGYGYTF.

This clone occurred once. This sequence joins TRBV6-6 and TRBJ1-6; D is unclear. The germline CDR1 and CDR2 sequences are MNHNY and SVGAGI (reference sequence). CDR3 length: 15 residues. V gave up 4 bases and J gave up 6 bases, with 13 bases separating them. This CDR3 is CASSFGGVSNSPLHF. CDR3 DNA: TGTGCCAGCAGTTTCGGCGGGGTCAGTAATTCACCCCTCCACTTT.

The genes are TRBV9 and TRBJ1-2, with a tentative D call TRBD1 (6 bases). Per the germline V gene, CDR1 is SGDLS and CDR2 is YYNGEE. CDR3 size: 17 residues. Between the trimmed V and J ends, which lost 0 bases and 2 bases, there was a span of 17 bases. The CDR3 loop is CASSVGGGGRSNYGYTF. CDR3 nucleotides: TGTGCCAGCAGCGTAGGAGGGGGGGGCAGATCAAACTATGGCTACACCTTC.

The gene calls are TRBV5-4 and TRBJ2-1; tentative D call: TRBD1 (6 bases). V was pared by 0 bases and J by 6 bases, with 16 bases between. CDR1 and CDR2 (germline): SGHNT, YYREEE (reference sequence). This CDR3 spans 16 amino acids. CDR3 in amino acids: CASSLDPGAAINEQFF. The CDR3 nucleotides read TGTGCCAGCAGCTTGGACCCAGGGGCGGCAATCAATGAGCAGTTCTTC. The entire variable domain, with the rest obtained from reference TRBV5-4 and TRBJ2-1, is as follows: ETGVTQSPTHLIKTRGQQVTLRCSSQSGHNTVSWYQQALGQGPQFIFQYYREEENGRGNFPPRFSGLQFPNYSSELNVNALELDDSALYLCASSLDPGAAINEQFFGPGTRLTVL.

This clone occurred a few times. The chain uses TRBV11-2 and TRBJ1-6; 9 bases align to TRBD1. CDR3 length equals 15 residues. Trimming removed 5 bases from V and 8 bases from J; junction bases left unmatched: 7. The germline CDR1 and CDR2 sequences are SGHAT and FQNNGV. The CDR3 reads CASSRQGEVYSPLHF. The CDR3 DNA follows: TGTGCCAGCAGCAGACAGGGGGAAGTTTATTCACCCCTCCACTTT. Full variable domain (missing parts from reference TRBV11-2 and TRBJ1-6): EAGVAQSPRYKIIEKRQSVAFWCNPISGHATLYWYQQILGQGPKLLIQFQNNGVVDDSQLPKDRFSAERLKGVDSTLKIQPAKLEDSAVYLCASSRQGEVYSPLHFGNGTRLTVT.